This T cell receptor (beta chain) came from a study of regulatory T cells in long-lasting Graves disease. Findings of the study overall: TCR diversity in persistent Graves' patients was below that of newly diagnosed ones.

CDR3 regions were amplified by Arm-PCR using iRepertoire HTBI primers to build TCR beta libraries. TCRdb fed the multiplex PCR reads into MiXCR, producing one record per CDR3 protein. This sample carries 500,000 to 800,000 distinct CDR3 sequences, around 30% of them seen once, and the ten largest clones take roughly 40%. Per the germline V gene, CDR1 is SGHRS and CDR2 is YFSETQ. Trimming cost V 4 bases and J 2 bases, with 18 bases left between them. This CDR3 has 16 amino acids. Time point defined: persistent/refractory GD, antithyroid drugs over 5 years with positive TRAb. Generation of the TCR library employed RNA extracted from PBMCs. Graves' disease diagnosis relied on American Thyroid Association guidelines. The authors drew patients from an endocrinology department in Xi'an, China. This clonotype was recorded once. Its antigen is unknown.

The sequencing used peripheral blood mononuclear cells (PBMCs), collected when the disease was refractory, from a patient treated with antithyroid drugs. The J gene is TRBJ1-2, the V gene TRBV5-1; D gene ambiguous. The receptor was isolated from a female donor with Graves disease. This CDR3 is CASSIGENQINYGYTF. DNA of the CDR3: TGCGCCAGCAGCATTGGAGAAAATCAAATCAACTATGGCTACACCTTC.